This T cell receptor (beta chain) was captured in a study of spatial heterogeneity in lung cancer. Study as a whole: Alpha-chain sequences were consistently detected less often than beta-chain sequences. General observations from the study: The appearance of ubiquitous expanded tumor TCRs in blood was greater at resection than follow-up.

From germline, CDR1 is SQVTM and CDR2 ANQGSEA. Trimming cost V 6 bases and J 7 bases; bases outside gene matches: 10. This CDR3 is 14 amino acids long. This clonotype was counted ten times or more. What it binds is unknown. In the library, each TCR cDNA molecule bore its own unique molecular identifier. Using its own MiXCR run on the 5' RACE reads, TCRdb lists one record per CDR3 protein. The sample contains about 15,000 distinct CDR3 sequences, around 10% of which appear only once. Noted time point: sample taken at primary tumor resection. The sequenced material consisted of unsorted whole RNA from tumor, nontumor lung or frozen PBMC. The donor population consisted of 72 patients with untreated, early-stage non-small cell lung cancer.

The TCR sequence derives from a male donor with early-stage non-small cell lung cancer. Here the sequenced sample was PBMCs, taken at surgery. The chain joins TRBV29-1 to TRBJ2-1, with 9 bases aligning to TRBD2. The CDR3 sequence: CSVQTSGSTNEQFF. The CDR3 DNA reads TGCAGCGTGCAGACTAGCGGTAGTACAAATGAGCAGTTCTTC.